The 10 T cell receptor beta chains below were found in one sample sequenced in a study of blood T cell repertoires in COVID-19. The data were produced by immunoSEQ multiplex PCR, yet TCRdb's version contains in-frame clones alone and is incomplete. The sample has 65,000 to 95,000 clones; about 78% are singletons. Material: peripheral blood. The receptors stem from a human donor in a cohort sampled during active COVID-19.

Here the CDR3 reads CASSLDSGSSGNTIYF. CDR3 coding DNA: TGTGCCAGCAGCTTAGATTCTGGGAGCTCTGGAAACACCATATATTTT. V gene TRBV11-3 combines with J gene TRBJ1-3; D gene uncertain. The CDR3 runs to 16 residues. The V end lost 0 bases, the J end lost 0 bases, and 9 bases lay between the germline ends. CDR1 SGHNT and CDR2 YENEEA come from the germline V gene. Drawing the rest from reference TRBV11-3 and TRBJ1-3, the complete variable domain is EAGVVQSPRYKIIEKKQPVAFWCNPISGHNTLYWYLQNLGQGPELLIRYENEEAVDDSQLPKDRFSAERLKGVDSTLKIQPAELGDSAVYLCASSLDSGSSGNTIYFGEGSWLTVV.

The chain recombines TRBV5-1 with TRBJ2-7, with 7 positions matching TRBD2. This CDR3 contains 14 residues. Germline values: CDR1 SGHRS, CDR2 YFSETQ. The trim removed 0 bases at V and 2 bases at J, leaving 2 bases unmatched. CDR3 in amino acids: CASSLESGTYEQYF. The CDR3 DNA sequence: TGCGCCAGCAGCTTGGAAAGCGGGACCTACGAGCAGTACTTC.

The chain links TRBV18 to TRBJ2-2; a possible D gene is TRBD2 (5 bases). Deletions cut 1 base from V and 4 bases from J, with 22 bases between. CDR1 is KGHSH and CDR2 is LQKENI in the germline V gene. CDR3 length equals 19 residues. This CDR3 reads CASSPLSGSPPDRTGELFF. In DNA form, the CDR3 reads TGTGCCAGCTCACCACTTTCGGGATCACCTCCGGATCGCACCGGGGAGCTGTTTTTT.

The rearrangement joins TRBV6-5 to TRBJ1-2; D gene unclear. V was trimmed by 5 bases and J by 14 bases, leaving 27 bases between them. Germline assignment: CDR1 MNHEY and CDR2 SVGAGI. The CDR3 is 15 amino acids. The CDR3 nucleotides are TGTGCCAGCAGTCCCCAGAGGGAGGGTGGGAGTATTGGGACCTTC. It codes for CASSPQREGGSIGTF.

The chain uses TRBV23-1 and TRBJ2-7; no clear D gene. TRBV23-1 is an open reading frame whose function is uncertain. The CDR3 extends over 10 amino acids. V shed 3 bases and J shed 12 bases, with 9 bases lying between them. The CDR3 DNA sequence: TGCGCCAGCAGTCAGACTTCTGGGTACGTC. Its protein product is CASSQTSGYV.

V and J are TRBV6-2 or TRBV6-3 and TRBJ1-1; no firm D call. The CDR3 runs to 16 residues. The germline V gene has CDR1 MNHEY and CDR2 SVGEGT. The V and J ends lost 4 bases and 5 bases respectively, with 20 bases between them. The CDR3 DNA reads TGTGCCAGCAGTTTAACCGCCCAGGTGAGTTGGACTGAAGCTTTCTTT. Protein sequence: CASSLTAQVSWTEAFF.

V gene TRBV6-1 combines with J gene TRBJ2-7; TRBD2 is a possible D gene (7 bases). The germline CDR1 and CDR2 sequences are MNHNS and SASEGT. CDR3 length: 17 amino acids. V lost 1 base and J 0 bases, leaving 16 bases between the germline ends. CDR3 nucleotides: TGTGCCAGCAGTGAAGGGGAGGGCAGGGGCTTCTCCTACGAGCAGTACGTC. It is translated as CASSEGEGRGFSYEQYV.

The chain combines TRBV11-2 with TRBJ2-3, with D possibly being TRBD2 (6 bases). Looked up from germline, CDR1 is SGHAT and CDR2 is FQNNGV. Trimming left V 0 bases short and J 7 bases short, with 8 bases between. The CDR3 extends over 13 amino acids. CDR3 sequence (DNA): TGTGCCAGCAGCTTAGACGGGGGACATACGCAGTATTTT. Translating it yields CASSLDGGHTQYF.

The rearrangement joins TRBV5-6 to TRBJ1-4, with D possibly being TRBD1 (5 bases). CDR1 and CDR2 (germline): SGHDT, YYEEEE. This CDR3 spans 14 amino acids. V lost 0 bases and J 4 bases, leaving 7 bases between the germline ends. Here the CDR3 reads CASSLVQGNEKLFF. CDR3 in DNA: TGTGCCAGCAGCTTGGTTCAGGGTAATGAAAAACTGTTTTTT.

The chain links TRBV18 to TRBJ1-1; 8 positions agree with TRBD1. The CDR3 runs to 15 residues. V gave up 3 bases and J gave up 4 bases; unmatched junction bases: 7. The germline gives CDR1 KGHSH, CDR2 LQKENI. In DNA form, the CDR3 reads TGTGCCAGCTCACCCCCCAGGGGGCTGGGCACTGAAGCTTTCTTT. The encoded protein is CASSPPRGLGTEAFF.